This T cell receptor (beta chain) comes out of a study of regulatory T cells in long-lasting Graves disease. This clonotype was observed many times. Its antigen is unidentified. Time point noted: newly diagnosed GD, antithyroid drugs for less than 3 months. PBMCs were the source of the RNA used for TCR sequencing. Per American Thyroid Association guidelines, Graves' disease was diagnosed. CDR3 regions were amplified by Arm-PCR using iRepertoire HTBI primers to build TCR beta libraries. Via MiXCR, TCRdb re-called the multiplex PCR reads, giving one row per CDR3 protein. This table has a few hundred thousand distinct CDR3 sequences, 15% to 20% appearing once. Study conclusions and caveats: Persistent disease exhibited a predilection for TRBV28, TRBJ1-2 and TRBJ2-5.

CDR1 and CDR2 from the germline V gene are LNHNV and YYDKDF (reference sequence). This CDR3 has 15 amino acids. With 1 base removed from V and 2 bases from J, the gap between germline ends came to 10 bases. A further study also used this sample, focusing on T cells in Graves' hyperthyroidism and ophthalmopathy. This second report adds: Exclusion of a patient resulted from uncontrolled infection, other autoimmune disease, pregnancy or lactation.

V gene TRBV15 combines with J gene TRBJ2-3, with D unclear. The TCR sequence derives from a woman in her 30s with Graves disease. Sequencing was performed on peripheral blood mononuclear cells (PBMCs), taken at new diagnosis, from a patient treated with antithyroid drugs. CDR3 protein: CATSRVNYPTDTQYF. As DNA, the CDR3 is TGTGCCACCAGCAGAGTCAACTACCCCACAGATACGCAGTATTTT.